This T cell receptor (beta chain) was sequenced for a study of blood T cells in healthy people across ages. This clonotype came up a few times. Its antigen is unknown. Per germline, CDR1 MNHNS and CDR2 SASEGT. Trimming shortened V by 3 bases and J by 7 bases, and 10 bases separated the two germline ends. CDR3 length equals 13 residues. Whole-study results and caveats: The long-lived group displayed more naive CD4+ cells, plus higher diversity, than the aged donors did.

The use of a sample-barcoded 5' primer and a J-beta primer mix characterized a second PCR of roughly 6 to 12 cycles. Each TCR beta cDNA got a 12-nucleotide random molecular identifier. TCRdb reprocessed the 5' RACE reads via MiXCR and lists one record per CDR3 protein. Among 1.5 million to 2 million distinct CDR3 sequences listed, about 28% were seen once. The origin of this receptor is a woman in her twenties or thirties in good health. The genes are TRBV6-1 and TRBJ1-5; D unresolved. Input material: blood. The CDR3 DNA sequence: TGTGCCAGCAGTGAGGTTTCCCAACAGCCCCAGCATTTT. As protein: CASSEVSQQPQHF.